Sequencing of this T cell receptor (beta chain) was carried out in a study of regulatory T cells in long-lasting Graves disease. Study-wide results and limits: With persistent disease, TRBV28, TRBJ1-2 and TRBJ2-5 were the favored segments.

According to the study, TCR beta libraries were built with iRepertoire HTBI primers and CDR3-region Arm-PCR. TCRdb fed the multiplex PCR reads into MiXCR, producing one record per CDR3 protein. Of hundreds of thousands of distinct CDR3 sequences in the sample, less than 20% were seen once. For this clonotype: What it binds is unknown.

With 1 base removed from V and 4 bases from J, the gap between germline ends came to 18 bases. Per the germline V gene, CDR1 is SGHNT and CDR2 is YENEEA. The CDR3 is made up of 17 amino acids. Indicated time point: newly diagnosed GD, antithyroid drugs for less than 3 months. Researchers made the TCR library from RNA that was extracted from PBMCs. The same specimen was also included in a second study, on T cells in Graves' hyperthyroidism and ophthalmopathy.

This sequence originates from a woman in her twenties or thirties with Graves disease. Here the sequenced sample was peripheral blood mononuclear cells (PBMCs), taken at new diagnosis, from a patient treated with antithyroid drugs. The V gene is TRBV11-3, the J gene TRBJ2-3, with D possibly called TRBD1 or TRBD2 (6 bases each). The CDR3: CASSLGGVAEGADTQYF. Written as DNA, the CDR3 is TGTGCCAGCAGCTTAGGAGGCGTAGCGGAGGGGGCAGATACGCAGTATTTT.